Each of the 2 T cell receptor beta chains below was sequenced from the same sample in a study of cytomegalovirus exposure and HLA in healthy donors. Clones were sequenced by immunoSEQ multiplex PCR, and TCRdb holds only the in-frame ones, with some missing. The sample records 150,000 to 200,000 clones, about 84% being singletons. Sequencing was carried out using PBMCs. All receptors derive from a woman younger than 35 in good health and CMV-seronegative.

V and J are TRBV30 and TRBJ2-2; TRBD2 agrees at 10 bases. The CDR3 is made up of 15 amino acids. Germline V lookup: CDR1 GTSNPN, CDR2 SVGIG (reference sequence). V was pared by 3 bases and J by 6 bases, with 7 bases of the junction left unmatched. The CDR3, as DNA: TGTGCCTGGAGAGAAGCCGGGACTAGCGCCGGGGAGCTGTTTTTT. It yields the protein CAWREAGTSAGELFF.

V and J are TRBV14 and TRBJ2-7; D unclear. Germline V gives CDR1 SGHDN, CDR2 FVKESK. V lost 0 bases to trimming and J lost 3 bases, with 9 bases between them. The CDR3 is made up of 14 amino acids. For the CDR3, the DNA is TGTGCCAGCAGCCAAGACCAGGCCCTCTACGAGCAGTACTTC. It encodes CASSQDQALYEQYF. The variable domain in full, completed from reference TRBV14 and TRBJ2-7, reads EAGVTQFPSHSVIEKGQTVTLRCDPISGHDNLYWYRRVMGKEIKFLLHFVKESKQDESGMPNNRFLAERTGGTYSTLKVQPAELEDSGVYFCASSQDQALYEQYFGPGTRLTVT.